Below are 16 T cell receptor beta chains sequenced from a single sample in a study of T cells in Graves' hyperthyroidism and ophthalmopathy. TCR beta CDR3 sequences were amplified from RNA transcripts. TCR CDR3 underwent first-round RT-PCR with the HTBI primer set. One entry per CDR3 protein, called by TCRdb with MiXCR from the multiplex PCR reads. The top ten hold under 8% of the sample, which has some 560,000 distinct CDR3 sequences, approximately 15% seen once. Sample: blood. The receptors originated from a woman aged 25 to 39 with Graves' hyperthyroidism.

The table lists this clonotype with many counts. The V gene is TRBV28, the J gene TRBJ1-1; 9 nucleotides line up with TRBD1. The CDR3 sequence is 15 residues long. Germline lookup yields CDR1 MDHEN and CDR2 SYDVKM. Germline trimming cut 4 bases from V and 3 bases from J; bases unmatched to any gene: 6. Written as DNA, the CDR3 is TGTGCCAGCAGTTACAGGGGGCGCGGGGACACTGAAGCTTTCTTT. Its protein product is CASSYRGRGDTEAFF.

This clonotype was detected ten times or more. CDR3 protein: CSARERLAGEQFF. Written as DNA, the CDR3 is TGCAGTGCTAGAGAACGACTAGCGGGTGAGCAGTTCTTC. The V gene is TRBV20-1, the J gene TRBJ2-1; TRBD2 aligns across 10 bases. Germline V gene sequence: CDR1 DFQATT, CDR2 SNEGSKA (reference sequence). V dropped 0 bases and J dropped 9; count of bases not matched to a gene: 2. The CDR3 contains 13 residues.

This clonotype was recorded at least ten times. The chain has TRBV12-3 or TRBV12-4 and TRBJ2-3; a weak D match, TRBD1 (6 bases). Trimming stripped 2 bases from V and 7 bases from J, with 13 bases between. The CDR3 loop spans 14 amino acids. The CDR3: CASSLFLGQNTQYF. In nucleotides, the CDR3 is TGTGCCAGCAGTTTATTTTTGGGACAAAATACGCAGTATTTT.

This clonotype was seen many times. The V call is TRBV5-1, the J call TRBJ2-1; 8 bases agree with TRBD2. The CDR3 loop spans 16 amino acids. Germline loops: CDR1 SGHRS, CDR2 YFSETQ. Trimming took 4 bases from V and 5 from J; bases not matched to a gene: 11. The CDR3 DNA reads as TGCGCCAGCAGCACTTCAGCGGGAGTGGGGAACAATGAGCAGTTCTTC. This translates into CASSTSAGVGNNEQFF.

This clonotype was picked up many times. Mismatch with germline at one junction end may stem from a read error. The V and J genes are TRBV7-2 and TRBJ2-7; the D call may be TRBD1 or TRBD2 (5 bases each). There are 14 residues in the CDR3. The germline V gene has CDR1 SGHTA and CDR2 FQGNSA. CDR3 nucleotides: TGTGCCAGCAGCAAATGGGACCGGTCCTCCGAGCAGTACTTC. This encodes CASSKWDRSSEQYF. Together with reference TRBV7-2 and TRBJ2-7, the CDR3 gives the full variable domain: GAGVSQSPSNKVTEKGKDVELRCDPISGHTALYWYRQSLGQGLEFLIYFQGNSAPDKSGLPSDRFSAERTGGSVSTLTIQRTQQEDSAVYLCASSKWDRSSEQYFGPGTRLTVT.

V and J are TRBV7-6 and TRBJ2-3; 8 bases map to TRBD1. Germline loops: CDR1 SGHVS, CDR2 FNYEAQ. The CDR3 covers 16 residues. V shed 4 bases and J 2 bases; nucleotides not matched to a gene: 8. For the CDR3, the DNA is TGTGCCAGCAGCTCTCTCGGGACAGGAGACACAGATACGCAGTATTTT. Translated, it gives CASSSLGTGDTDTQYF.

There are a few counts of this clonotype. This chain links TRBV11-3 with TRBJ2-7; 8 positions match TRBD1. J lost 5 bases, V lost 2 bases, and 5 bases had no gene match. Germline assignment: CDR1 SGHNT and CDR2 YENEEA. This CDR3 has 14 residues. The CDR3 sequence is CASSLRPGGDEQYF. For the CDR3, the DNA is TGTGCCAGCAGCTTACGTCCAGGGGGCGACGAGCAGTACTTC.

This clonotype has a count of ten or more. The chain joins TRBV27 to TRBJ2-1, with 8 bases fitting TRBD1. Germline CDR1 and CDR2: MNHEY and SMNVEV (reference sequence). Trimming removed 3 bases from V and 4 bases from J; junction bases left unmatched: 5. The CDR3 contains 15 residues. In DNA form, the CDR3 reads TGTGCCAGCAGTTTCGAGGACAGGGCGTACAATGAGCAGTTCTTC. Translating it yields CASSFEDRAYNEQFF.

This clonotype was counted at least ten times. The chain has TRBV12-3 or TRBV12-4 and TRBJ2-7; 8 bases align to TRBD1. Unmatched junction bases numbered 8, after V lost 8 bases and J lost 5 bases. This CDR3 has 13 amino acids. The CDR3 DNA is TGTGCCAGCCGTAGACAGGGGAGCGACGAGCAGTACTTC. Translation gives CASRRQGSDEQYF.

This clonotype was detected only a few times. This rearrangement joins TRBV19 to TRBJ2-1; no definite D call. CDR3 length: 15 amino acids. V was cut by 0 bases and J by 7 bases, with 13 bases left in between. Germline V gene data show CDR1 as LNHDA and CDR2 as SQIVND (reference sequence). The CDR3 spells CASSIDLWRTNEQFF. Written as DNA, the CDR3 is TGTGCCAGTAGTATAGATCTATGGCGGACGAATGAGCAGTTCTTC.

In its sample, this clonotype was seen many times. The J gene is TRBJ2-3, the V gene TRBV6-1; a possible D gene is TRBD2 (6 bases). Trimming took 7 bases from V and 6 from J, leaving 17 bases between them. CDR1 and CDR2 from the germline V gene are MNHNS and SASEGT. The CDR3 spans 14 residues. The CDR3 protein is CASTMEGRVDTQYF. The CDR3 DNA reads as TGTGCCAGCACCATGGAGGGCCGGGTGGATACGCAGTATTTT.

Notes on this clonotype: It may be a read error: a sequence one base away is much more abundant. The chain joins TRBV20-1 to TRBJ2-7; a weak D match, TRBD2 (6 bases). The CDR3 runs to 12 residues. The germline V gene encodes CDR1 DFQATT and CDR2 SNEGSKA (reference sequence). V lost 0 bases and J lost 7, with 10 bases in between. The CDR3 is CSAREHAGEQYF. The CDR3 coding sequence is TGCAGTGCTAGAGAACATGCGGGAGAGCAGTACTTC.

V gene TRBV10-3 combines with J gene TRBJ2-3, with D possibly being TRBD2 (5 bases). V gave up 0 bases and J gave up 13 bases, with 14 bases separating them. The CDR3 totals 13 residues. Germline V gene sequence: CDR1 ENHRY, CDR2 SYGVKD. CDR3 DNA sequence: TGTGCCATCAGTGAGTCGATCGCCCCCGGGGAGTATTTT. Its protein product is CAISESIAPGEYF.

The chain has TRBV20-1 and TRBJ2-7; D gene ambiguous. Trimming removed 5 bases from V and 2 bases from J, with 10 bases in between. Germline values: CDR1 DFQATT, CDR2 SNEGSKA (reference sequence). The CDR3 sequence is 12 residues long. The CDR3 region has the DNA TGCAGTGCTCCTGGTCGAACCTACGAGCAGTACTTC. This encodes CSAPGRTYEQYF.

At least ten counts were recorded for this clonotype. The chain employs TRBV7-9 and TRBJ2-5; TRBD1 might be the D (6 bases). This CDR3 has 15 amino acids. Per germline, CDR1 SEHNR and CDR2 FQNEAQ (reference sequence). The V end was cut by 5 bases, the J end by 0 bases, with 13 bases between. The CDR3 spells CASSRRTAYQETQYF. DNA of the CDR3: TGTGCCAGCAGCCGACGGACAGCGTACCAAGAGACCCAGTACTTC.

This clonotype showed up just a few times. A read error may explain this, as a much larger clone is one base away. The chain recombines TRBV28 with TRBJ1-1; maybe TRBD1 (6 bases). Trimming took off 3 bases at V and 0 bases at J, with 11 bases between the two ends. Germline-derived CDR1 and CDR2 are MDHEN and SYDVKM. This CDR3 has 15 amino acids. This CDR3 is CASSFGQGMNTEAFF. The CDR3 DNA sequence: TGTGCCAGCAGTTTTGGGCAGGGGATGAACACTGAAGCTTTCTTT. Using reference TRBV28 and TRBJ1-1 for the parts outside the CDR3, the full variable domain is DVKVTQSSRYLVKRTGEKVFLECVQDMDHENMFWYRQDPGLGLRLIYFSYDVKMKEKGDIPEGYSVSREKKERFSLILESASTNQTSMYLCASSFGQGMNTEAFFGQGTRLTVV.